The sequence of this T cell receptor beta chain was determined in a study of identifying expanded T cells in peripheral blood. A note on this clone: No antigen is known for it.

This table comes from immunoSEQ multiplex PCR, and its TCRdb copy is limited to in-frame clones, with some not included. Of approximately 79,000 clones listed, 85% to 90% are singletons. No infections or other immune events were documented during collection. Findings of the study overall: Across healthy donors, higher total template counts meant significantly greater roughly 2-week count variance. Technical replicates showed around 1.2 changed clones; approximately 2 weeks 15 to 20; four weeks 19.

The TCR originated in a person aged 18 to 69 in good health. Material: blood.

The CDR3 nucleotides read TGTGCCAGCAGCCCATCGGGGACTCCCGCCACCTACGAGCAGTACTTC. Translated, it gives CASSPSGTPATYEQYF. This chain connects TRBV9 to TRBJ2-7; TRBD2 might be the D (6 bases). Germline V CDR1 and CDR2: SGDLS, YYNGEE. Trimming pared 4 bases from V and 2 bases from J, leaving 19 bases between. The CDR3 is made up of 16 amino acids.